This T cell receptor beta chain stems from a study of response to subunit inactivated influenza vaccine. Study conclusions and caveats: There was a suggestion from the authors that each seasonal influenza vaccination recruits few new T cells.

This CDR3 region has 15 residues. The germline gives CDR1 MNHEY, CDR2 SMNVEV (reference sequence). V gave up 3 bases and J gave up 3 bases, with 12 bases separating them. Via MiXCR, TCRdb re-called the RT-PCR reads, giving one row per CDR3 protein. The sample comprises roughly 180,000 distinct CDR3 sequences, nearly 9.5% of which are singletons, and roughly a tenth rests with the top ten. Note on this clonotype: Its antigen is currently unknown.

The receptor was isolated from a man aged 45-60 years who received an inactivated influenza vaccine. Sample: non-naive T cells sorted from PBMCs, taken on the day of vaccination. The chain employs TRBV27 and TRBJ2-1; weak D call: TRBD1 (7 bases). The CDR3 nucleotides read TGTGCCAGCAGTTTGAGCAGGGGGGACTACAATGAGCAGTTCTTC. Amino acid sequence: CASSLSRGDYNEQFF.